This TCR beta chain emerged from a study of beta chain features in type 1 diabetes. Study-wide points: Shortening that was moderate but significant affected the TCRB CDR3s of Type 1 diabetes patients in all four CD4+ subsets. Healthy donors had naive, central memory and Treg TCRB repertoires that appeared less similar than those seen among patients. When VDJ junctions were examined, type 1 diabetes patients showed fewer insertions and more deletions.

This clone was seen more than once but under ten times. Its antigen is undetermined. Expressed TCRB transcripts got sequenced, as all isolated RNA was reverse transcribed. Profiling relied on immunoSEQ multiplex PCR, and the TCRdb table lists in-frame clones only, not all of them. This table has about 150,000 clones, over 8.5% appearing once. V lost 3 bases and J lost 13; bases outside the gene matches: 4. The CDR3 runs to 11 residues. The V gene's germline CDR1 is SGHRS and CDR2 YFSETQ. Each population that was sorted was more than 95% pure. The specimen sequenced was central memory CD4+ T cells from blood. The source of this sequence is a man between 18 and 29 years old in good health. The J gene is TRBJ2-1, the V gene TRBV5-1; 7 bases are shared with TRBD1. CDR3 region: CASSSDRDQFF. DNA of the CDR3: TGCGCCAGCAGCTCCGACAGGGACCAGTTCTTC.